This passage covers 11 T cell receptor beta chains from one sample sequenced in a study of T cell responses to AZD1222 COVID-19 vaccine. Some clones are missing from TCRdb's copy, which holds only in-frame ones; the method was immunoSEQ multiplex PCR. The table includes approximately 180,000 clones, about 90% detected once. The material was peripheral blood, obtained on day 0 of AZD1222 vaccination. The receptors derive from an adult in good health.

This chain connects TRBV5-4 to TRBJ1-1, with TRBD1 identical over 7 bases. Germline CDR1 SGHNT, CDR2 YYREEE (reference sequence). With V trimmed by 3 bases and J by 2 bases, 1 base remained unmatched. The CDR3 consists of 13 residues. Here the CDR3 DNA reads TGTGCCAGCAGCTGGGACAGAAACACTGAAGCTTTCTTT. Translated: CASSWDRNTEAFF.

The chain joins TRBV5-1 to TRBJ2-1; D not resolved. The CDR3 totals 16 residues. V lost 0 bases, J lost 3 bases, and 13 bases lay in between. The germline V gene encodes CDR1 SGHRS and CDR2 YFSETQ. The CDR3 protein is CASSLESGAGYNEQFF. Written as DNA, the CDR3 is TGCGCCAGCAGCTTGGAGTCTGGCGCTGGCTACAATGAGCAGTTCTTC.

This chain connects TRBV18 to TRBJ1-2, with D possibly matching TRBD1 (6 bases). V was pared by 3 bases and J by 2 bases, with 10 bases between. Germline values: CDR1 KGHSH, CDR2 LQKENI. CDR3 length: 14 amino acids. CDR3 sequence (DNA): TGTGCCAGCTCACCTCCAGGGGTCAACTATGGCTACACCTTC. Residues: CASSPPGVNYGYTF.

The chain couples TRBV28 to TRBJ2-5; D may match TRBD1 or TRBD2 (5 bases each). The V end was cut by 4 bases, the J end by 5 bases, with 17 bases between. This CDR3 has 15 amino acids. Germline V gene lookup returns CDR1 MDHEN and CDR2 SYDVKM. This CDR3 is CASSSDRDAWETQYF. DNA of the CDR3: TGTGCCAGCAGTTCCGACCGGGACGCTTGGGAGACCCAGTACTTC.

There are a few counts of this clone. The chain employs TRBV15 and TRBJ1-3; unclear D gene. CDR3 length: 18 amino acids. The V gene lost 3 bases and the J gene lost 2 bases, with 20 bases spanning the gap. From germline, CDR1 is LNHNV and CDR2 YYDKDF (reference sequence). DNA for the CDR3: TGTGCCACCAGCAGGGTCCCACAGTCCCTAACCCCTGGAAACACCATATATTTT. Translation gives CATSRVPQSLTPGNTIYF. Full variable domain (outside the CDR3, taken from reference TRBV15 and TRBJ1-3): DAMVIQNPRYQVTQFGKPVTLSCSQTLNHNVMYWYQQKSSQAPKLLFHYYDKDFNNEADTPDNFQSRRPNTSFCFLDIRSPGLGDTAMYLCATSRVPQSLTPGNTIYFGEGSWLTVV.

The chain couples TRBV15 to TRBJ2-7; D is possibly TRBD2 (6 bases). The CDR3 is 14 residues long. Germline assignment: CDR1 LNHNV and CDR2 YYDKDF (reference sequence). V shed 1 base and J shed 7 bases, with 14 bases lying between them. The CDR3 nucleotides read TGTGCCACCAGCAGAGCGGGGGTAACGCGTGAGCAGTACTTC. Its protein is CATSRAGVTREQYF.

The V call is TRBV5-5, the J call TRBJ1-5; 7 bases align to TRBD1. Trimming cost V 4 bases and J 4 bases; bases outside gene matches: 5. This CDR3 is built from 14 residues. In germline, CDR1 is SGHKS, CDR2 YYEKEE (reference sequence). CDR3 region: CASSPGTANQPQHF. Written as DNA, the CDR3 is TGTGCCAGCAGCCCCGGGACAGCGAATCAGCCCCAGCATTTT.

The CDR3 loop is CASSWQGYGYTF. The CDR3 nucleotides are TGTGCCAGCAGTTGGCAGGGATATGGCTACACCTTC. The J gene is TRBJ1-2, the V gene TRBV28; D possibly corresponds to TRBD1 (5 bases). Trimming stripped 4 bases from V and 5 bases from J, with 8 bases between. CDR3 length: 12 amino acids. Germline V gene lookup returns CDR1 MDHEN and CDR2 SYDVKM.

The chain combines TRBV5-4 with TRBJ2-7; possibly TRBD1 for D (6 bases). Per germline, CDR1 SGHNT and CDR2 YYREEE (reference sequence). The CDR3 is 14 amino acids. V was shortened by 0 bases and J by 4 bases, with 11 bases between the two germline ends. The CDR3 loop reads CASSLANREYEQYF. CDR3 in DNA: TGTGCCAGCAGCTTGGCCAACAGGGAATACGAGCAGTACTTC.

This chain joins TRBV7-9 and TRBJ2-5, with D possibly being TRBD1 or TRBD2 (5 bases each). The germline V gene has CDR1 SEHNR and CDR2 FQNEAQ (reference sequence). The CDR3 sequence is 17 residues long. V was trimmed by 8 bases and J by 7 bases, leaving 29 bases between them. This chain's CDR3 is CASSSPLRDLIRGTQYF. The CDR3, as DNA: TGTGCCAGCTCCTCCCCATTACGGGACCTCATAAGGGGGACCCAGTACTTC.

The J gene is TRBJ1-5, the V gene TRBV6-1; D is unclear. Germline-derived CDR1 and CDR2 are MNHNS and SASEGT. Trimming cost V 2 bases and J 7 bases, with 9 bases left between them. The CDR3 covers 13 residues. This CDR3 reads CASSETQRQPQHF. The CDR3 nucleotides are TGTGCCAGCAGTGAAACCCAACGGCAGCCCCAGCATTTT.